This TCR beta chain came from a study of T cell responses to AZD1222 COVID-19 vaccine. Study-level information: The analysis combined second doses at about 4 or about 12 weeks. Findings of the study overall: Samples come after the peak T cell response, not at day 14. Elevations in Spike-specific TCR breadth and depth followed administration of two AZD1222 doses. Donors skewed white British and female; clonal diversity was possibly underestimated.

Sequencing used immunoSEQ multiplex PCR; TCRdb keeps in-frame clones, though not all of them. The sample contains over 120,000 clones, approximately 90% of which appear only once. With regard to this clone: Its target is unknown.

The CDR3 loop spans 13 amino acids. The germline gives CDR1 WSHSY, CDR2 SAAADI. The trim removed 6 bases at V and 7 bases at J, leaving 8 bases unmatched. The V gene is TRBV10-2, the J gene TRBJ1-1, with 7 bases fitting TRBD1. The receptor's source is an adult in good health. Source: peripheral blood, taken on day 0 of AZD1222 vaccination. Here the CDR3 DNA reads TGCGCCAGCAGGCCGGGACAGCGGATTGAAGCTTTCTTT. Encoded protein: CASRPGQRIEAFF.